One and the same sample provided the 3 T cell receptor beta chains below, sequenced in a study of shared clonotypes between healthy human individuals. The data were produced by immunoSEQ multiplex PCR, yet TCRdb's version contains in-frame clones alone and is incomplete. The data contain millions of clones, 85% to 95% of them singletons. Sequenced: naive CD4+ T cells sorted from blood. Subset here: CD45RA+ positively selected. Receptors originate from a man between 18 and 29 years old in good health.

This clone was detected only once. The chain joins TRBV6-5 to TRBJ1-3, with a tentative D call TRBD1 (6 bases). CDR1 is MNHEY and CDR2 is SVGAGI in the germline V gene. Trimming left V 5 bases short and J 1 base short, with 12 bases between. There are 15 residues in the CDR3. DNA for the CDR3: TGTGCCAGCAGTCTAGGGGGGACATCTGGAAACACCATATATTTT. Amino acid sequence: CASSLGGTSGNTIYF.

The chain has TRBV6-1 and TRBJ1-2; no clear D. Trimming removed 3 bases at V and 5 bases at J, with 19 bases between. This CDR3 has 16 amino acids. The germline CDR1 and CDR2 sequences are MNHNS and SASEGT. This CDR3 is CASSDWDNPTYYGYTF. CDR3 nucleotides: TGTGCCAGCAGTGACTGGGATAACCCAACGTATTATGGCTACACCTTC.

Points on this clone: Other DNA sequences in the sample encode the same CDR3. The gene calls are TRBV5-1 and TRBJ1-6, with D unclear. The CDR3 is 14 residues long. The V and J ends lost 0 bases and 5 bases respectively, with 6 bases between them. Germline values: CDR1 SGHRS, CDR2 YFSETQ. CDR3 in DNA: TGCGCCAGCAGCTTGGGATGGGATAATTCACCCCTCCACTTT. Amino acid sequence: CASSLGWDNSPLHF.